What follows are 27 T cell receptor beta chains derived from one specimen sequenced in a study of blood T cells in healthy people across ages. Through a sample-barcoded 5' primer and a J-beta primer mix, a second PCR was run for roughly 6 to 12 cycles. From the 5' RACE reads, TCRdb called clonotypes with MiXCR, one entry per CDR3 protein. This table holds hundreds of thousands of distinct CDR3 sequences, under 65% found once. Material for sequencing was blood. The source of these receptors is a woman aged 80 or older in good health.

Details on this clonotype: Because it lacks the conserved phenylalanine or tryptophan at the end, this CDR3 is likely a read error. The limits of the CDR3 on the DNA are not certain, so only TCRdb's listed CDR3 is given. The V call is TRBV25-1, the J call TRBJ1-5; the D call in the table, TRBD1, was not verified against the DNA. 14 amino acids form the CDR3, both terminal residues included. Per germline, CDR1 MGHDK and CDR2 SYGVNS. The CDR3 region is CASSEDRGNQPQPV.

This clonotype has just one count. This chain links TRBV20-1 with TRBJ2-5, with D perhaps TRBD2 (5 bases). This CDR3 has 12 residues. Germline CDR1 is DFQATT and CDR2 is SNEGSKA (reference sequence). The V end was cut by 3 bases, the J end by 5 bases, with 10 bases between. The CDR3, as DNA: TGCAGTGCTAGCCTCCCGGGGGAGACCCAGTACTTC. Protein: CSASLPGETQYF.

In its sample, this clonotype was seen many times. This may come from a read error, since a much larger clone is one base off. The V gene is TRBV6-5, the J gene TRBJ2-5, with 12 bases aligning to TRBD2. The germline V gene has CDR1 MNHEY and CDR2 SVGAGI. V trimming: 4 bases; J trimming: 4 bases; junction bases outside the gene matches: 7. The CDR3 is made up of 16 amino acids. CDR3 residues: CASSSTGTSGRETQYF. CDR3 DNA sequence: TGTGCCAGCAGTTCAACCGGGACTAGCGGGCGAGAGACCCAGTACTTC.

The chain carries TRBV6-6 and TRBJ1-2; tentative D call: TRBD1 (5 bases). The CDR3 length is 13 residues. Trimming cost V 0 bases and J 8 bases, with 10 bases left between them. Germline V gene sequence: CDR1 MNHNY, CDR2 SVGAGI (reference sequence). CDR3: CASSYSGDGGYTF. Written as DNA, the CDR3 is TGTGCCAGCAGTTACTCGGGGGATGGAGGCTACACCTTC.

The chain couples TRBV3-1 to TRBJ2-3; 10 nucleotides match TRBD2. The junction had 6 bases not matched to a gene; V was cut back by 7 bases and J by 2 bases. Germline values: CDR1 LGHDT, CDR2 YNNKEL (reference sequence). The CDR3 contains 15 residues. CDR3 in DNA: TGTGCCAGCAAAGCTAGCGGGAGTAACACAGATACGCAGTATTTT. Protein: CASKASGSNTDTQYF.

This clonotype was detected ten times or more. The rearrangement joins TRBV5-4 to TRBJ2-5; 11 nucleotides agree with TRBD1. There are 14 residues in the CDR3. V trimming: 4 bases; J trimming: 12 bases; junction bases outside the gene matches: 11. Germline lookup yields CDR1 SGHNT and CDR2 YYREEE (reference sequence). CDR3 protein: CASSPLGDRGKKYF. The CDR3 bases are TGTGCCAGCAGCCCCCTAGGGGACAGGGGGAAAAAGTACTTC.

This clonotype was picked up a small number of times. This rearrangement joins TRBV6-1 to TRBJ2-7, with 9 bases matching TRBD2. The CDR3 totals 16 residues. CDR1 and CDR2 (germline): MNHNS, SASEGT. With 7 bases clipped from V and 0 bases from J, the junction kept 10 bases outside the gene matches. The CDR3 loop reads CASTRAGGAASYEQYF. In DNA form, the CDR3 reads TGTGCCAGCACAAGAGCGGGAGGCGCCGCCTCCTACGAGCAGTACTTC.

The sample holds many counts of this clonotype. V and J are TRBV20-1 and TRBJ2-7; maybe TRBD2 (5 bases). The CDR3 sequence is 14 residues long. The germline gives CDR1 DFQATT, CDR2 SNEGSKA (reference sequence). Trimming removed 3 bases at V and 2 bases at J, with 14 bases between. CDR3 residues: CSASEGTTTYEQYF. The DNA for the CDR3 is TGCAGTGCTAGCGAGGGCACGACCACCTACGAGCAGTACTTC.

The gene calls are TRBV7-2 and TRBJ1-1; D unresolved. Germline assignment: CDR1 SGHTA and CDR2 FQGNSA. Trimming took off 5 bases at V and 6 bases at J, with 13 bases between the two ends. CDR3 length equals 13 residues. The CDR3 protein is CASSVVIYAEAFF. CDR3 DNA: TGTGCCAGCAGCGTAGTCATATACGCTGAAGCTTTCTTT.

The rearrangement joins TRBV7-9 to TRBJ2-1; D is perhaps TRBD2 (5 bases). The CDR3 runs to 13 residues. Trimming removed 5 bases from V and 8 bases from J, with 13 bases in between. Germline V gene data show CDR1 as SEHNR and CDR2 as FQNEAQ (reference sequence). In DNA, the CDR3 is TGTGCCAGCAGCGTCCTCGTGGGAGATGAGCAGTTCTTC. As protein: CASSVLVGDEQFF.

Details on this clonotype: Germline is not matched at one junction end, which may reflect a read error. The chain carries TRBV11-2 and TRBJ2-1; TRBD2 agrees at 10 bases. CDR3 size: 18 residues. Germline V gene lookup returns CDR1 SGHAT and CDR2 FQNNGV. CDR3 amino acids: CASSLDQAGLADYDEQFF. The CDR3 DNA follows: TGTGCCAGCAGCTTAGATCAGGCAGGACTAGCGGACTACGATGAGCAGTTCTTC.

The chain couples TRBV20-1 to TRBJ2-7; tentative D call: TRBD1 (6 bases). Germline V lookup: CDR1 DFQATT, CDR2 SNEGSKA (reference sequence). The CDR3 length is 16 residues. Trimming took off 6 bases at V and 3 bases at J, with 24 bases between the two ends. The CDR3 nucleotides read TGCAGTGCGACTCCGGCAGGGGCTGAATCCATCTACGAGCAGTACTTC. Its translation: CSATPAGAESIYEQYF.

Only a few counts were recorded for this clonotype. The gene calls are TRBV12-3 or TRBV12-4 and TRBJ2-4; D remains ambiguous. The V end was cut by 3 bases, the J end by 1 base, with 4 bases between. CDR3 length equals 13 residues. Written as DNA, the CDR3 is TGTGCCAGCAGTTTCGGTGCCAAAAACATTCAGTACTTC. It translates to CASSFGAKNIQYF.

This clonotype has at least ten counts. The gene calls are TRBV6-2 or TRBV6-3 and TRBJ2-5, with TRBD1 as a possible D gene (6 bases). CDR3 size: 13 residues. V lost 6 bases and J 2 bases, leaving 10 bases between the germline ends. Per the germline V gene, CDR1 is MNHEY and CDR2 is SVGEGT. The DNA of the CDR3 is TGTGCCAGCAGAAGGGACACACAAGAGACCCAGTACTTC. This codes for CASRRDTQETQYF.

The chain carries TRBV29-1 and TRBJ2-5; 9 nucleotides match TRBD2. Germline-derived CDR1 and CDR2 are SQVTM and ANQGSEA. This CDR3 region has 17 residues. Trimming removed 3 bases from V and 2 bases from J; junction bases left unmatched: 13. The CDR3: CSVDSVAGEPNQETQYF. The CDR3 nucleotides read TGCAGCGTTGATTCGGTAGCGGGGGAGCCTAATCAAGAGACCCAGTACTTC.

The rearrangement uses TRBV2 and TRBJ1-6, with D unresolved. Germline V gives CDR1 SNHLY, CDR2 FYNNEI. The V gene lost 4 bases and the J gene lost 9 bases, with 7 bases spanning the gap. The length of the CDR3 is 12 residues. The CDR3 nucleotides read TGTGCCAGCAGTGTTCGGGCTTCACCCCTCCACTTT. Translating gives CASSVRASPLHF.

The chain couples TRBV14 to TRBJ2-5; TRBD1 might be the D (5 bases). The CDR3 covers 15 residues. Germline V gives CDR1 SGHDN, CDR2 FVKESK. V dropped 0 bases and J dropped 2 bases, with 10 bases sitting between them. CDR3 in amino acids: CASSQDLGHQETQYF. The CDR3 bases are TGTGCCAGCAGCCAAGATCTCGGACATCAAGAGACCCAGTACTTC. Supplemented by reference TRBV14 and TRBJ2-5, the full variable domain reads EAGVTQFPSHSVIEKGQTVTLRCDPISGHDNLYWYRRVMGKEIKFLLHFVKESKQDESGMPNNRFLAERTGGTYSTLKVQPAELEDSGVYFCASSQDLGHQETQYFGPGTRLLVL.

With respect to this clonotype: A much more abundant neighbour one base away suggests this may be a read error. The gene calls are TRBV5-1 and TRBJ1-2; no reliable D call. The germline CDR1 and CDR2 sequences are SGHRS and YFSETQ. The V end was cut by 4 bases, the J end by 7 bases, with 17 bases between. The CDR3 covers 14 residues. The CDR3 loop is CASSDRPDHCGYTF. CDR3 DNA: TGCGCCAGCAGCGACCGGCCGGACCACTGTGGCTACACCTTC. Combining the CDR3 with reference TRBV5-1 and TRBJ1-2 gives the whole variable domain KAGVTQTPRYLIKTRGQQVTLSCSPISGHRSVSWYQQTPGQGLQFLFEYFSETQRNKGNFPGRFSGRQFSNSRSEMNVSTLELGDSALYLCASSDRPDHCGYTFGSGTRLTVV.

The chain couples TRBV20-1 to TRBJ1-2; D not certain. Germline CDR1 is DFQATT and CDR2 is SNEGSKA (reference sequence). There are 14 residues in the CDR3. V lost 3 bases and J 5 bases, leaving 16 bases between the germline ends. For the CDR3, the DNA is TGCAGTGCTAGTCAGTCAGGCGTTTGGTATGGCTACACCTTC. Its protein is CSASQSGVWYGYTF.

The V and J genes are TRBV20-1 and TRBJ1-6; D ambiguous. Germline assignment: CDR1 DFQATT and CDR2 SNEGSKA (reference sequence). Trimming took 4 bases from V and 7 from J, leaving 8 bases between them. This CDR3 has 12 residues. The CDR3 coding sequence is TGCAGTGCTAAACAGACGAATTCACCCCTCCACTTT. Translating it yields CSAKQTNSPLHF.

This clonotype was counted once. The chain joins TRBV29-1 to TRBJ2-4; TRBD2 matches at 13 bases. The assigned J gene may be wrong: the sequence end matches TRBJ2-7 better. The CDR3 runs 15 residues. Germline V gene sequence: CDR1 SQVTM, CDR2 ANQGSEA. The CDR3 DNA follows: TGCAGCGTTCTGGATACTAGCGGGAGGGGCTACGAGCAGTACTTC. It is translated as CSVLDTSGRGYEQYF.

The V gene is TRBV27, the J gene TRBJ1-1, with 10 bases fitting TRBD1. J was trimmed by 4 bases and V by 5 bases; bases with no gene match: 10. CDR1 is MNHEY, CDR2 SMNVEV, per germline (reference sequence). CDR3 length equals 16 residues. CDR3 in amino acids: CASSLTGGLWGTEAFF. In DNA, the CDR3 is TGTGCCAGCAGTCTGACAGGGGGCTTGTGGGGCACTGAAGCTTTCTTT.

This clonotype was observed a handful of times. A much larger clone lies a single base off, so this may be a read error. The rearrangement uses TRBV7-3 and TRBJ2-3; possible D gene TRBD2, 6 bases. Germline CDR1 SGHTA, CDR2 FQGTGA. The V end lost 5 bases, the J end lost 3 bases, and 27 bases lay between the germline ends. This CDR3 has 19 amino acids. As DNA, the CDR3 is TGTGCCAGCAGCCTATACGTAGGGAGTGCGGCGGGAAGAACAGATACGCAGTATTTT. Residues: CASSLYVGSAAGRTDTQYF.

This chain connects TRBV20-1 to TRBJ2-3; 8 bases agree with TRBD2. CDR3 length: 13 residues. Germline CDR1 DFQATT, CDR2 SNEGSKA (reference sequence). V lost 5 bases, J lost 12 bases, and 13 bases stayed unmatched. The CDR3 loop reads CSADQGLVVSQYF. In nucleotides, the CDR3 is TGCAGTGCTGACCAGGGACTAGTAGTTTCCCAGTATTTT.

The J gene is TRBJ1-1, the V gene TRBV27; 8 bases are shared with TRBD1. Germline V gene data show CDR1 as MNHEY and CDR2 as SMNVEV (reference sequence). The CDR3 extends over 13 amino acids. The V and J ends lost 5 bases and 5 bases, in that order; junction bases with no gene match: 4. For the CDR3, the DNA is TGTGCCAGCAGTACAGGGGGTTGGACTGAAGCTTTCTTT. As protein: CASSTGGWTEAFF.

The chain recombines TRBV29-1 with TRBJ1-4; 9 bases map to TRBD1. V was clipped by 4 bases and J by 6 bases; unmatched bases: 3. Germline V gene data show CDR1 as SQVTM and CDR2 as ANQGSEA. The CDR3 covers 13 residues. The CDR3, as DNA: TGCAGCGTTGCGGGACAGGGTGATGAAAAACTGTTTTTT. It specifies CSVAGQGDEKLFF.

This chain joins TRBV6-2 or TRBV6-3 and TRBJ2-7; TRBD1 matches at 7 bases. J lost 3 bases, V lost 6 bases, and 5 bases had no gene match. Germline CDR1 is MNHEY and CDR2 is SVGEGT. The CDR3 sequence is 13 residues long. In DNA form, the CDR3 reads TGTGCCAGCAGCGGACAGGCGCTCTACGAGCAGTACTTC. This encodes CASSGQALYEQYF.